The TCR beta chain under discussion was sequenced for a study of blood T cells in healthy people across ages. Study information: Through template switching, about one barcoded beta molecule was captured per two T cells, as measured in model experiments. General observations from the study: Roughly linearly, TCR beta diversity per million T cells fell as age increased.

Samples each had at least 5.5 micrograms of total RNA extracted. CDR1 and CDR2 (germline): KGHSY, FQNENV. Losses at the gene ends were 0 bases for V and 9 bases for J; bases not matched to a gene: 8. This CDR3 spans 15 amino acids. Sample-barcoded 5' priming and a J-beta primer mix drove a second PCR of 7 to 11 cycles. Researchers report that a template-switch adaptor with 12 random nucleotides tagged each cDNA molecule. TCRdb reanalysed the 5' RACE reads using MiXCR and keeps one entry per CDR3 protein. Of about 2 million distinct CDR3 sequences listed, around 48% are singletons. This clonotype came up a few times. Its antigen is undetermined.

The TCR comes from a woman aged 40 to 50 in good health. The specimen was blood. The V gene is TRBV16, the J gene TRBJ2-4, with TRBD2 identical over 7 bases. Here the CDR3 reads CASSQSASGIGIQYF. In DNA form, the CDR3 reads TGTGCCAGCAGCCAATCGGCTAGCGGTATTGGCATTCAGTACTTC.